Shown below are 22 T cell receptor delta chains from a single sample sequenced in a study of gamma-delta T cells after stem cell transplantation. TCRdb used CATT to re-call clones from the RT-PCR reads. The table shows approximately 1,200 delta-chain clones, with just over 3% occurring only once. Sequencing was performed on gamma-delta T cells. Source of these receptors: a human donor. It is not recorded whose cells these are; they may come from a transplant donor.

Remarks on this clone: Translating this DNA gives a protein that differs at residue 11 from the TCRdb one, which belongs to a much larger clone; a read error is likely, and the protein shown is this translation. The chain joins TRDV2 to TRDJ1, with 13 bases that match TRDD3. V lost 3 bases to trimming and J lost 3 bases; unmatched junction nucleotides: 6. The CDR3 consists of 16 residues. The germline V gene has CDR1 GEAIGNYY and CDR2 EKD. CDR3 bases: TGTGCCTGTGACCAACTGGGGGATACGGACGCCGATAAACTCATCTTT. Its protein is CACDQLGDTDADKLIF.

The rearrangement links TRDV2 to TRDJ3; 11 nucleotides agree with TRDD3. V trimming: 1 base; J trimming: 2 bases; junction bases outside the gene matches: 3. The CDR3 has 18 amino acids. Germline-derived CDR1 and CDR2 are GEAIGNYY and EKD. This CDR3 is CACDTLGDTAWDTRQMFF. The DNA of the CDR3 is TGTGCCTGTGACACTCTGGGGGATACAGCCTGGGACACCCGACAGATGTTTTTC.

This clone was picked up a small number of times. This sample includes further DNA sequences coding for the same CDR3. V and J are TRDV2 and TRDJ1; 12 bases are shared with TRDD3. CDR3 length: 16 residues. J lost 0 bases, V lost 4 bases, and 5 bases had no gene match. CDR1 and CDR2 (germline): GEAIGNYY, EKD. CDR3 DNA sequence: TGTGCCTGTGATCAACTGGGGGATACAGACACCGATAAACTCATCTTT. Its protein is CACDQLGDTDTDKLIF.

This clone ranks as medium-sized. A read error may be the cause here, since a much bigger clone is one base away. The chain has TRDV2 and TRDJ3, with 7 nucleotides matching TRDD3. The CDR3 spans 19 residues. CDR1 and CDR2 (germline): GEAIGNYY, EKD. The CDR3 DNA sequence: TGTGCCTGTGACAAGGTGGGGGAATCTAGCTCCTGGGGCACCCGACAGATGTTTTTC. It codes for CACDKVGESSSWGTRQMFF.

This clone was seen a few times. The protein TCRdb gives is from a much larger clone and does not agree with this DNA's translation at residue 3, likely a read error; the protein shown here comes from the DNA. J is TRDJ3 and V is TRDV2; D possibly corresponds to TRDD3 (6 bases). Germline lookup yields CDR1 GEAIGNYY and CDR2 EKD. The CDR3 is made up of 18 amino acids. CDR3 DNA sequence: TGTGCCTATGACACCGCTGGGGCAAGCTCCTGGGACACCCGACAGATGTTTTTC. Protein: CAYDTAGASSWDTRQMFF.

This clone showed up just a few times. A far larger clone is just one base off, so this is likely a read error. Distinct nucleotide sequences in the sample also encode this CDR3. V usage is TRDV2 and J usage is TRDJ1; 12 bases map to TRDD3. J lost 2 bases, V lost 1 base, and 16 bases had no gene match. Germline CDR1 and CDR2: GEAIGNYY and EKD. The CDR3 has 20 residues. DNA for the CDR3: TGTGCCTGTGACACGGTACAACTGGGGGATACTACCTCGTATACCGATAAACTCATCTTT. Translating gives CACDTVQLGDTTSYTDKLIF.

The chain employs TRDV2 and TRDJ1; the match to TRDD3 covers 8 bases. V shed 3 bases and J 1 base; nucleotides not matched to a gene: 15. Germline CDR1 reads GEAIGNYY; CDR2 reads EKD. The CDR3 is 18 amino acids. CDR3 in amino acids: CACDSLPGDMMFTDKLIF. CDR3 nucleotide sequence: TGTGCCTGTGACTCCCTGCCGGGGGATATGATGTTCACCGATAAACTCATCTTT.

This clone has just a few counts. The protein that TCRdb holds for this DNA derives from a much larger clone and differs from the translated DNA at residue 11, which likely indicates a read error; the protein shown here is translated from the DNA. The same CDR3 is also encoded by other DNA sequences in this sample. V gene TRDV2 combines with J gene TRDJ1; TRDD3 matches 7 bases. Germline CDR1 is GEAIGNYY and CDR2 is EKD. The CDR3 sequence is 19 residues long. J was trimmed by 0 bases and V by 1 base; bases with no gene match: 16. The CDR3 protein is CACDTVPGDKREYTDKLIF. CDR3 DNA sequence: TGTGCCTGTGACACGGTCCCTGGGGATAAGAGGGAATACACCGATAAACTCATCTTT.

On this clone: The TCRdb record carries a much larger clone's protein, which differs from this DNA's translation at residue 14; a read error is the likely cause, and the protein listed here is the DNA translation. The genes are TRDV2 and TRDJ3; 12 nucleotides line up with TRDD3. Germline CDR1 reads GEAIGNYY; CDR2 reads EKD. The CDR3 totals 19 residues. CDR3 in amino acids: CACDNLGDTRSWDARQMFF. CDR3 DNA sequence: TGTGCCTGTGACAATCTGGGGGATACGCGATCCTGGGACGCCCGACAGATGTTTTTC.

Remarks on this clone: The TCRdb protein, from a much larger clone, departs from this DNA's translation at residue 6, likely by read error; the protein shown derives from the DNA. The rearrangement joins TRDV2 to TRDJ1; 11 bases map to TRDD3. The CDR3 sequence is 15 residues long. Germline assignment: CDR1 GEAIGNYY and CDR2 EKD. V shed 4 bases, J shed 9 bases, and the junction held 12 bases outside the gene matches. The CDR3 DNA reads as TGTGCCTGTGAGAGGTTCCAACTGGGGGATAGTGAACTCATCTTT. It translates to CACERFQLGDSELIF.

With respect to this clone: A far larger clone is one nucleotide away, so this likely arose from a read error. Other DNA sequences in the sample encode the same CDR3. Here the CDR3 reads CACDHIRAGGYPWDTRQMFF. The DNA for the CDR3 is TGTGCCTGTGACCATATACGAGCCGGGGGGTACCCCTGGGACACCCGACAGATGTTTTTC. The chain uses TRDV2 and TRDJ3, with a weak D call TRDD3 (5 bases). The germline V and J ends were trimmed by 3 bases and 2 bases, with 22 bases remaining between them. Germline V lookup: CDR1 GEAIGNYY, CDR2 EKD. The CDR3 runs to 20 residues.

Comments on this clone: TCRdb records a much larger clone's protein for this DNA, with a difference at residue 12 that likely arises from a read error; the protein given is the translation of the DNA. The chain carries TRDV2 and TRDJ1, with 11 bases identical to TRDD3. The CDR3 runs 19 residues. Germline CDR1 reads GEAIGNYY; CDR2 reads EKD. V gave up 4 bases and J gave up 9 bases; unmatched junction bases: 24. CDR3 amino acids: CACDKAFGPGLIGGYELIF. The DNA of the CDR3 is TGTGCCTGTGATAAGGCCTTCGGACCGGGGCTTATTGGGGGATACGAACTCATCTTT.

On this clone: With only one base between it and a far larger clone, this is likely a read error. In the same sample, other DNA sequences code for this CDR3. This sequence joins TRDV2 and TRDJ1; TRDD3 agrees at 8 bases. The CDR3 has 24 amino acids. Germline V gene data show CDR1 as GEAIGNYY and CDR2 as EKD. The CDR3 DNA reads TGTGCCTGTGGCACCGTCGGCGGTCTGGGTACCGTGTCGTCTGGGGGACCGTACACCGATAAACTCATCTTT. Translating it yields CACGTVGGLGTVSSGGPYTDKLIF.

About this clone: A far larger clone is one nucleotide away, so this likely arose from a read error. Other DNA sequences from this sample encode an identical CDR3 as well. The rearrangement links TRDV2 to TRDJ1; D possibly corresponds to TRDD3 (6 bases). This CDR3 is built from 17 residues. CDR1 and CDR2 from the germline V gene are GEAIGNYY and EKD. CDR3 bases: TGTGCCTGCGACACCGCTTTCACCGGGGGACCAACCGATAAACTCATCTTT. This gives the protein CACDTAFTGGPTDKLIF.

This clone was detected only a few times. This likely reflects a read error, since a far larger clone is one base away. The sample holds other DNA sequences that translate to the same CDR3. The CDR3 DNA sequence: TGTGCCTGTGACACCGTACTGGGGGATTCAGGCAAACTCATCTTT. This encodes CACDTVLGDSGKLIF. This chain joins TRDV2 and TRDJ1, with TRDD3 matching 10 bases. Losses at the gene ends were 0 bases for V and 8 bases for J; bases not matched to a gene: 8. The CDR3 spans 15 residues. Looked up from germline, CDR1 is GEAIGNYY and CDR2 is EKD.

With respect to this clone: The protein in TCRdb stems from a much larger clone and differs at residue 5 from this DNA's translation, likely a read error; here the protein is translated from the DNA. The chain joins TRDV2 to TRDJ1, with 7 bases matching TRDD3. Germline values: CDR1 GEAIGNYY, CDR2 EKD. The CDR3 is 14 residues long. V gave up 3 bases and J gave up 2 bases; unmatched junction bases: 5. CDR3 protein: CACDCTGVTDKLIF. CDR3 sequence (DNA): TGTGCCTGTGACTGCACTGGGGTTACCGATAAACTCATCTTT.

In its sample, this clone was seen a few times. This likely reflects a read error, since a far larger clone is one base away. At the DNA level, this CDR3 is encoded by other sequences in the same sample as well. This rearrangement joins TRDV2 to TRDJ1; TRDD3 matches 12 bases. V lost 7 bases to trimming and J lost 2 bases; unmatched junction nucleotides: 10. The CDR3 is 16 residues long. Germline V lookup: CDR1 GEAIGNYY, CDR2 EKD. The CDR3 region has the DNA TGTGCCTGCCAAGTTCTGGGGGATACGGCAACCGATAAACTCATCTTT. Amino acids: CACQVLGDTATDKLIF.

A few counts support this clone. TCRdb records a much larger clone's protein for this DNA, with a difference at residue 6 that likely arises from a read error; the protein given is the translation of the DNA. This sequence joins TRDV2 and TRDJ3, with D possibly TRDD3 on 6 matching bases. CDR3 length equals 19 residues. Per germline, CDR1 GEAIGNYY and CDR2 EKD. Between the trimmed V and J ends, which lost 2 bases and 0 bases, there was a span of 16 bases. As DNA, the CDR3 is TGTGCCTGTGACAAGGCGGGGGAATCTAGCTCCTGGGACACCCGACAGATGTTTTTC. It is translated as CACDKAGESSSWDTRQMFF.

This clone was found a few times. This sequence is one base from a far larger clone and is likely a read error. The chain recombines TRDV2 with TRDJ1; 12 bases are a match to TRDD3. The CDR3 covers 20 residues. CDR1 GEAIGNYY and CDR2 EKD come from the germline V gene. The CDR3 DNA sequence: TGTGCCTGTGACACGGTACAACTGGGGGATACTACCTCGTACACCGATAAACCCATCTTT. Translation: CACDTVQLGDTTSYTDKPIF.

The table lists this clone with a few counts. A far larger clone is one nucleotide away, so this likely arose from a read error. Other DNA sequences in the same sample also yield this CDR3. This chain joins TRDV2 and TRDJ1, with 7 bases identical to TRDD3. Germline V gives CDR1 GEAIGNYY, CDR2 EKD. The CDR3 loop spans 19 amino acids. This chain's CDR3 is CACDTVPGDKGEYTDKLIF. The CDR3 DNA reads as TGTGCCTGTGACACGGTCCCTGGGGATAAGGGGGAATACACCGATAAGCTCATCTTT.

Details on this clone: This likely reflects a read error, since a far larger clone is one base away. The same CDR3 arises from other DNA sequences in this sample as well. CDR3 protein: CACDTVPGDKGEYTDKLIF. The DNA of the CDR3 is TGTGCCTGTGACACGGTCCCCGGGGATAAGGGGGAATACACCGATAAACTCATCTTT. The chain links TRDV2 to TRDJ1; 7 positions match TRDD3. This CDR3 region has 19 residues. V shed 1 base, J shed 0 bases, and the junction held 16 bases outside the gene matches. The germline V gene has CDR1 GEAIGNYY and CDR2 EKD.

Regarding this clone: TCRdb shows a much larger clone's protein in place of this DNA's translation, and the two differ at residue 9, likely through a read error; the protein shown is translated from the DNA. J is TRDJ1 and V is TRDV2; 8 bases agree with TRDD3. The germline gives CDR1 GEAIGNYY, CDR2 EKD. There are 17 residues in the CDR3. V lost 0 bases and J lost 6; bases outside the gene matches: 14. CDR3 in DNA: TGTGCCTGTGACACCCTGGGAAGTGAGGGATACGCTCATAAACTCATCTTT. Amino acid sequence: CACDTLGSEGYAHKLIF.